Each of the 8 T cell receptor beta chains below was sequenced from the same sample in a study of T cells in Graves' hyperthyroidism and ophthalmopathy (dated by TCRdb to between 2017 and 2020). Libraries were made using multiplex PCR. The instrument was an Illumina HiSeq 2000. TCR beta CDR3 regions were amplified from RNA transcripts. For the first round of RT-PCR on the TCR CDR3, the HTBI primer set was used together with the Qiagen OneStep RT-PCR kit. The public reads were quality trimmed at Q25 with fastp and then assembled into clones with MiXCR by TCRdb, keeping productive beta chains. All rows with the same CDR3 protein become a single entry with the most common DNA and genes. In all, the sample holds approximately 400,000 distinct CDR3 sequences, and around a sixth of those were seen once. The ten largest clones take up 7.5% to 9% of the sample. The sample was blood. The receptors derive from a woman between 18 and 30 years old with Graves' hyperthyroidism.

This clonotype was picked up many times. The chain uses TRBV12-3 or TRBV12-4 and TRBJ1-6; a possible D gene is TRBD1 (6 bases). This CDR3 is 14 amino acids long. The V and J ends lost 6 bases and 10 bases respectively, with 16 bases between them. The CDR3 spells CASSPQGSESPLHF. CDR3 DNA: TGTGCCAGCAGCCCCCAGGGGAGCGAATCACCCCTCCACTTT.

This clonotype appeared many times. A read error may account for a junction end that differs from germline. The CDR3 sequence is CASSPRTGGSFEQYF. The CDR3 coding sequence is TGTGCTAGCAGCCCTCGGACAGGGGGATCCTTCGAGCAGTACTTC. The chain carries TRBV7-7 and TRBJ2-7; 10 bases are a match to TRBD1. CDR1 is SSHAT, CDR2 FNYEAQ, per germline (reference sequence). The CDR3 runs to 15 residues.

This clonotype was recorded many times. The CDR3 reads CASCNRLPGRDTDTQYF. The CDR3 DNA is TGTGCCAGCTGCAACCGACTTCCCGGGAGGGACACAGATACGCAGTATTTT. The chain combines TRBV7-3 with TRBJ2-3; 8 bases fit TRBD2. Germline V gene sequence: CDR1 SGHTA, CDR2 FQGTGA. The CDR3 has 17 residues. V gave up 8 bases and J gave up 2 bases; unmatched junction bases: 15.

A few counts support this clonotype. This chain links TRBV10-3 with TRBJ2-7, with a possible D match to TRBD1 (6 bases). The CDR3 is 14 amino acids. Looked up from germline, CDR1 is ENHRY and CDR2 is SYGVKD. The V end was cut by 8 bases, the J end by 2 bases, with 16 bases between. CDR3: CAIAGGANAYEQYF. In nucleotides, the CDR3 is TGTGCCATCGCTGGGGGCGCTAACGCCTACGAGCAGTACTTC.

The sample holds many counts of this clonotype. The chain has TRBV28 and TRBJ2-7; 8 bases are a match to TRBD2. The CDR3 is 15 residues long. Germline V lookup: CDR1 MDHEN, CDR2 SYDVKM. V dropped 5 bases and J dropped 5; count of bases not matched to a gene: 11. The CDR3 coding sequence is TGTGCCAGCAGTCCACGCGGTAGCGGGGTGAACGAGCAGTACTTC. Amino acids: CASSPRGSGVNEQYF. Full variable domain (outside the CDR3, taken from reference TRBV28 and TRBJ2-7): DVKVTQSSRYLVKRTGEKVFLECVQDMDHENMFWYRQDPGLGLRLIYFSYDVKMKEKGDIPEGYSVSREKKERFSLILESASTNQTSMYLCASSPRGSGVNEQYFGPGTRLTVT.

This clonotype was observed many times. This rearrangement joins TRBV2 to TRBJ2-1, with D possibly TRBD2 on 5 matching bases. The CDR3 is 15 amino acids. Germline values: CDR1 SNHLY, CDR2 FYNNEI. V dropped 3 bases and J dropped 2 bases, with 11 bases sitting between them. The CDR3 here is CASSDRTGTYNEQFF. DNA of the CDR3: TGTGCCAGCAGTGACCGGACTGGAACCTACAATGAGCAGTTCTTC. Combining the CDR3 with reference TRBV2 and TRBJ2-1 gives the whole variable domain EPEVTQTPSHQVTQMGQEVILRCVPISNHLYFYWYRQILGQKVEFLVSFYNNEISEKSEIFDDQFSVERPDGSNFTLKIRSTKLEDSAMYFCASSDRTGTYNEQFFGPGTRLTVL.

Worth noting for this clonotype: Given a much more abundant clone one base away, this may be a read error. This sequence joins TRBV12-3 or TRBV12-4 and TRBJ2-3, with TRBD2 identical over 7 bases. The CDR3 is 15 residues long. V shed 10 bases, J shed 2 bases, and the junction held 12 bases outside the gene matches. Here the CDR3 reads CANSPVGGITDTQYF. The CDR3 DNA reads TGTGCCAACAGCCCAGTGGGGGGGATCACAGATACGCAGTATTTT.

In this sample, this clonotype turned up many times. The chain recombines TRBV6-1 with TRBJ1-3; D is ambiguous. The CDR3 has 15 amino acids. Trimming stripped 0 bases from V and 0 bases from J, with 6 bases between. Looked up from germline, CDR1 is MNHNS and CDR2 is SASEGT. CDR3: CASSEARSSGNTIYF. As DNA, the CDR3 is TGTGCCAGCAGTGAAGCGCGGAGCTCTGGAAACACCATATATTTT.